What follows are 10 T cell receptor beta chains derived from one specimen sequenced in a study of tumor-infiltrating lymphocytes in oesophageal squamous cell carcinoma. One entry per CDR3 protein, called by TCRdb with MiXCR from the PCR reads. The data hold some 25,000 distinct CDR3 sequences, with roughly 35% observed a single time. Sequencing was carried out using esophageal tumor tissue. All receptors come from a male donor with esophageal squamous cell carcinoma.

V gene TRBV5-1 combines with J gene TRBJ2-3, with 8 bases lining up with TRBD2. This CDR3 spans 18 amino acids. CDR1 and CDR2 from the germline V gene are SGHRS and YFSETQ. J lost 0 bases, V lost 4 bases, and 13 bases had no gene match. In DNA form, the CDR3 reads TGCGCCAGCAGCCTGGCTCGCGACGGGGGGGCCAGCACAGATACGCAGTATTTT. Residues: CASSLARDGGASTDTQYF.

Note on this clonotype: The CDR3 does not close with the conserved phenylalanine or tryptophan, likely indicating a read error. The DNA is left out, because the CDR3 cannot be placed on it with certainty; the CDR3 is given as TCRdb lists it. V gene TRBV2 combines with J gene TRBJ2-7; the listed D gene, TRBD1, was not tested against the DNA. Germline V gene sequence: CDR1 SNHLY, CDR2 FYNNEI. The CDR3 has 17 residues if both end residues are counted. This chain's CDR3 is CASANRGPFSMFLTFGS.

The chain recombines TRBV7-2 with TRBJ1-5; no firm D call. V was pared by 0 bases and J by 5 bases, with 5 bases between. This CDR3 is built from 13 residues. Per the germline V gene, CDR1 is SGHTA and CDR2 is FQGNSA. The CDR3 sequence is CASSLAKDQPQHF. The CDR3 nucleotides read TGTGCCAGCAGCTTAGCGAAGGATCAGCCCCAGCATTTT.

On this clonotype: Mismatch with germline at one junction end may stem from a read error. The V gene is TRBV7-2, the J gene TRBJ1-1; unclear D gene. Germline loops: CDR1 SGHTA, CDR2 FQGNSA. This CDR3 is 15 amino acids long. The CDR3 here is CASSFPTSGNNELYF. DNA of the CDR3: TGTGCCAGCAGCTTTCCAACTAGCGGAAACAATGAGCTGTACTTC.

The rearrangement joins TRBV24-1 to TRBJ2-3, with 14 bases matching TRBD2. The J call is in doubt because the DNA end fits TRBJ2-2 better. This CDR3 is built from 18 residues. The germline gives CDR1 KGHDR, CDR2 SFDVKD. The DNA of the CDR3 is TGTGCCACCAGTGACACACCCGGGACTAGCGGGAGCGGCGGGGAGCTGTTTTTT. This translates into CATSDTPGTSGSGGELFF.

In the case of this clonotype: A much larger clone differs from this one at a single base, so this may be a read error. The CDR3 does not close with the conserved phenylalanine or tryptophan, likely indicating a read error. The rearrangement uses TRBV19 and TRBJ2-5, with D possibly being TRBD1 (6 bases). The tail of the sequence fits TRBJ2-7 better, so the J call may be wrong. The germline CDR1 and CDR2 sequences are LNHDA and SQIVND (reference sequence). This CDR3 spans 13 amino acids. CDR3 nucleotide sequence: TGTGCCAGTAGTATTGGACAGTCCTACGAGCAGTACTAC. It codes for CASSIGQSYEQYY.

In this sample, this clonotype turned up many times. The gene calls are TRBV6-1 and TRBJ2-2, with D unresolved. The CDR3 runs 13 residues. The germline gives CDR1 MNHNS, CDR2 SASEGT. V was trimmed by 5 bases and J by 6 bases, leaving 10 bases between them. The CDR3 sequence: CASSSPRAGELFF. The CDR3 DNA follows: TGTGCCAGCAGTTCCCCCCGAGCCGGGGAGCTGTTTTTT.

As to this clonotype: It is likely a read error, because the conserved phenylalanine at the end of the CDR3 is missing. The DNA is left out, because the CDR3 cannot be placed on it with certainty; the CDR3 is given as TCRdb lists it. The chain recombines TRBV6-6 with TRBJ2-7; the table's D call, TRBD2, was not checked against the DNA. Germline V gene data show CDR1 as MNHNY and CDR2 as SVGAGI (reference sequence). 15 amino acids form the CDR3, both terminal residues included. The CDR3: CASSELGGGGYTLGS.

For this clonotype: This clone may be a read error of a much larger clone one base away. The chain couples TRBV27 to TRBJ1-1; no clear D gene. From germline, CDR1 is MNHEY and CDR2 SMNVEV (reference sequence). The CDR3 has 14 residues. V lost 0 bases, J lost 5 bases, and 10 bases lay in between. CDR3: CASSLSRVETEAFF. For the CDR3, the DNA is TGTGCCAGCAGTTTATCACGGGTGGAAACTGAAGCTTTCTTT.

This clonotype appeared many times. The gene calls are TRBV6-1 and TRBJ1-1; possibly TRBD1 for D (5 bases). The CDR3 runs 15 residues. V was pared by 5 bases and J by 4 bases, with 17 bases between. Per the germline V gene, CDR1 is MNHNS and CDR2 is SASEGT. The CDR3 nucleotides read TGTGCCAGCAGTTCCCAGGTCAACGGGGGCACTGAAGCTTTCTTT. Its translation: CASSSQVNGGTEAFF.